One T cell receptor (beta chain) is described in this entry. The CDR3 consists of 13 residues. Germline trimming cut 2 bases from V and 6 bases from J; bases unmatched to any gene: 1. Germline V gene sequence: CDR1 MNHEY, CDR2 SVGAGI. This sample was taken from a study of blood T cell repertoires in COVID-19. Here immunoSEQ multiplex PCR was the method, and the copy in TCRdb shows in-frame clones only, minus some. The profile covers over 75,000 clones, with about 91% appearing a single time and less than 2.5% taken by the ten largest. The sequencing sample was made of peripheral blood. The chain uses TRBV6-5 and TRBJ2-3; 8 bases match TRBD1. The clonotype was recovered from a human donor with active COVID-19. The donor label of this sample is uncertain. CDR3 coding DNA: TGTGCCAGCAGTTACGGGGACAGGGATACGCAGTATTTT. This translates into CASSYGDRDTQYF.